This T cell receptor beta chain was identified in a study of Graves' ophthalmopathy and Graves' hyperthyroidism. Study-level background: Specimen type is peripheral blood, obtained at initial diagnosis before any treatment.

The CDR3 has 12 residues. Trimming pared 6 bases from V and 1 base from J, leaving 9 bases between. The germline V gene encodes CDR1 SQVTM and CDR2 ANQGSEA. Recruitment covered hyperthyroidism patients aged 18 to 65 whose new diagnosis was of under 2 months' duration. Findings of the study overall: A classifier, a 13-signature model, separated ophthalmopathy from stable hyperthyroidism with about 87% sensitivity and over 70% specificity. The model predicted ophthalmopathy progression with about 70% sensitivity and around 72% specificity.

RNA transcripts yielded amplified TCR beta CDR3 regions. An initial RT-PCR round employing HTBI primers preceded a second-round multiplex PCR. Via MiXCR, TCRdb re-called the multiplex PCR reads, giving one row per CDR3 protein. The sample lists hundreds of thousands of distinct CDR3 sequences; less than 20% were seen once. This clonotype was recorded at least ten times. Antigen unknown. The sequenced sample was peripheral blood. This receptor was obtained from a young woman with stable Graves' hyperthyroidism. The chain joins TRBV29-1 to TRBJ1-1; possible D gene TRBD1, 5 bases. The CDR3 sequence is CSVDNGNTEAFF. As DNA, the CDR3 is TGCAGCGTGGACAATGGGAACACTGAAGCTTTCTTT.